Sequencing of this T cell receptor (beta chain) was carried out in a study of blood T cell repertoires in COVID-19. Study in general: Acute and convalescent COVID-19 specimens originated in the United States, Italy and Spain. PBMCs, B-cell-depleted T cells, or T cells were the source of the cDNA or gDNA that made up the material.

This clone appeared once. Authors' methods: Reference gene primers were amplified, and this amplification served to estimate nucleated cell counts. Method: immunoSEQ multiplex PCR; TCRdb's copy keeps in-frame clones and lacks some. That table gives V, J and clone size, and the DNA gave D and trimming. The data contain roughly 70,000 clones, 82% of them singletons. Germline V gene data show CDR1 as DFQATT and CDR2 as SNEGSKA (reference sequence). Trimming pared 5 bases from V and 11 bases from J, leaving 12 bases between. This CDR3 spans 10 amino acids. This TCR came from a woman in her sixties or seventies with acute or convalescent COVID-19. This chain uses TRBV20-1 with TRBJ1-1, with D unresolved. The sample taken for sequencing was peripheral blood. The CDR3 DNA reads TGCAGTGCTGTTTACGATCGGGCTTTCTTT. It translates to CSAVYDRAFF.